The 17 T cell receptor beta chains reported below all come from one sample, sequenced in a study of regulatory T cells in long-lasting Graves disease (dated by TCRdb to the early 2020s). The library was built by means of multiplex PCR. Sequencing used an Illumina HiSeq 4000. CDR3 regions were amplified by Arm-PCR with iRepertoire HTBI primers to construct TCR beta libraries. TCRdb itself trimmed the public reads at Q25 with fastp, ran MiXCR and retained productive beta chains. Each record represents a unique CDR3 protein, reported with the most common genes and DNA among its rows. In this sample the table shows some 500,000 distinct CDR3 sequences, around an eighth of which occur a single time. Of the sample, roughly a tenth falls within the top ten clones. This sample's time point label indicates: newly diagnosed GD, antithyroid drugs for less than 3 months. For both TCR sequencing and RNA sequencing, RNA was extracted from PBMCs using TRIzol.

The data also belong to a second study, concerning T cells in Graves' hyperthyroidism and ophthalmopathy.

The input for sequencing was peripheral blood mononuclear cells (PBMCs), taken at new diagnosis, from a patient treated with antithyroid drugs. The receptors stem from a man aged 25 to 40 with Graves disease. Donor details come from another sample of the same person, matched by shared clones.

This clonotype was seen only once. The J gene is TRBJ2-2, the V gene TRBV28; 8 bases are a match to TRBD2. The J segment lost 8 bases and the V segment lost 5 bases, leaving 28 bases of the junction unmatched. This CDR3 has 21 amino acids. CDR1 and CDR2 (germline): MDHEN, SYDVKM. As DNA, the CDR3 is TGTGCCAGCAGTAAGACTAGCGCCAGCAGCTTGGAACAGGCCGGTCGGGGGGAGCTGTTTTTT. It is translated as CASSKTSASSLEQAGRGELFF.

This clonotype was seen only a few times. This CDR3 reads CASSPTGPYNEQFF. As DNA, the CDR3 is TGTGCCAGCTCACCCACAGGACCATACAATGAGCAGTTCTTC. The V gene is TRBV18, the J gene TRBJ2-1; a possible D gene is TRBD1 (5 bases). The CDR3 has 14 residues. Germline CDR1 is KGHSH and CDR2 is LQKENI. Trimming removed 3 bases from V and 4 bases from J, with 10 bases in between.

This clonotype was seen just once. One end of the junction varies from germline; a read error may be responsible. This chain uses TRBV5-1 with TRBJ2-7, with 13 bases identical to TRBD2. The V gene's germline CDR1 is SGHRS and CDR2 YFSETQ. The CDR3 covers 17 residues. The CDR3 bases are TGTGCCAGCAGCGAGGGGACTAGCGGGGAGAATTACTACGAGCAGTACTTC. This encodes CASSEGTSGENYYEQYF.

This clonotype has ten or more counts. This chain links TRBV5-1 with TRBJ2-1, with 9 bases that match TRBD1. Looked up from germline, CDR1 is SGHRS and CDR2 is YFSETQ. CDR3 length: 16 amino acids. The V segment lost 0 bases and the J segment 5 bases; nucleotides outside the gene matches: 6. The CDR3 bases are TGCGCCAGCAGCTTGGGGCCCGGGACAGGGCACAATGAGCAGTTCTTC. Protein product: CASSLGPGTGHNEQFF.

This clonotype has just a few counts. The gene calls are TRBV19 and TRBJ2-6; 7 positions agree with TRBD1. Trimming removed 2 bases from V and 2 bases from J; junction bases left unmatched: 6. Germline-derived CDR1 and CDR2 are LNHDA and SQIVND (reference sequence). The CDR3 covers 17 residues. As DNA, the CDR3 is TGTGCCAGTAGTATAAGGACAGGTTCCCCTGGGGCCAACGTCCTGACTTTC. Translating it yields CASSIRTGSPGANVLTF.

The V and J genes are TRBV27 and TRBJ1-4, with D maybe TRBD1 (6 bases). This CDR3 is 13 amino acids long. V shed 5 bases and J shed 8 bases, with 12 bases lying between them. Germline lookup yields CDR1 MNHEY and CDR2 SMNVEV (reference sequence). The CDR3 is CASSRRGGEKLFF. The CDR3 DNA is TGTGCCAGCAGTCGTAGGGGGGGAGAAAAACTGTTTTTT.

This clonotype was counted a few times. The rearrangement links TRBV12-5 to TRBJ2-1; the match to TRBD1 covers 7 bases. Germline V gene sequence: CDR1 LGHNT, CDR2 FRNRAP. CDR3 size: 14 residues. With 2 bases clipped from V and 5 bases from J, the junction kept 3 bases outside the gene matches. This chain's CDR3 is CASGLQGDNNEQFF. The CDR3 DNA follows: TGTGCTAGTGGTTTGCAGGGGGATAACAATGAGCAGTTCTTC.

This clonotype was counted ten times or more. J is TRBJ2-1 and V is TRBV29-1, with 8 bases identical to TRBD1. The CDR3 extends over 14 amino acids. CDR1 is SQVTM and CDR2 is ANQGSEA in the germline V gene. V lost 7 bases and J lost 4; bases outside the gene matches: 9. The CDR3 loop is CSALSTGAYNEQFF. The CDR3 nucleotides read TGCAGCGCCCTCTCGACAGGGGCATACAATGAGCAGTTCTTC.

The chain recombines TRBV6-5 with TRBJ1-6; 8 bases agree with TRBD1. The J segment lost 7 bases and the V segment lost 0 bases, leaving 2 bases of the junction unmatched. In germline, CDR1 is MNHEY, CDR2 SVGAGI. The length of the CDR3 is 15 residues. CDR3 region: CASSYSTGENSPLHF. The CDR3 DNA follows: TGTGCCAGCAGTTACTCGACAGGGGAGAATTCACCCCTCCACTTT.

This clonotype was seen ten or more times. The chain is built from TRBV2 and TRBJ1-2; possible D gene TRBD1, 6 bases. Germline CDR1 SNHLY, CDR2 FYNNEI. The V end lost 7 bases, the J end lost 6 bases, and 18 bases lay between the germline ends. The CDR3 extends over 14 amino acids. In nucleotides, the CDR3 is TGTGCCAGCAAGCAAGGGGGGGGCCTGGATGGCTACACCTTC. This sequence encodes CASKQGGGLDGYTF.

This clonotype was detected ten times or more. The rearrangement joins TRBV11-2 to TRBJ1-3; possible D gene TRBD1, 5 bases. CDR1 and CDR2 (germline): SGHAT, FQNNGV. This CDR3 has 15 amino acids. The V gene lost 2 bases and the J gene lost 2 bases, with 10 bases spanning the gap. CDR3 coding DNA: TGTGCCAGCAGCTTATCAGGAGGGGCTGGAAACACCATATATTTT. This sequence encodes CASSLSGGAGNTIYF.

V is TRBV7-9 and J is TRBJ2-5; 10 nucleotides align to TRBD2. Germline V lookup: CDR1 SEHNR, CDR2 FQNEAQ (reference sequence). The CDR3 contains 14 residues. J lost 3 bases, V lost 11 bases, and 9 bases had no gene match. The CDR3 bases are TGTGCCGGCCAAGCGGGAGGGGGGGAAGAGACCCAGTACTTC. Its protein product is CAGQAGGGEETQYF.

This clonotype was seen many times. The chain employs TRBV29-1 and TRBJ1-5; tentative D call: TRBD1 (5 bases). V was pared by 2 bases and J by 7 bases, with 9 bases between. Germline V gives CDR1 SQVTM, CDR2 ANQGSEA. The CDR3 runs to 12 residues. CDR3: CSVEWGGQPQHF. CDR3 in DNA: TGCAGCGTTGAATGGGGGGGACAGCCCCAGCATTTT.

This clonotype occurred many times. This chain connects TRBV10-3 to TRBJ1-1, with D perhaps TRBD1 (5 bases). In germline, CDR1 is ENHRY, CDR2 SYGVKD. V lost 0 bases to trimming and J lost 5 bases, with 7 bases between them. The CDR3 sequence is 13 residues long. The CDR3 protein is CAISESPGTEAFF. The CDR3 bases are TGTGCCATCAGTGAGTCCCCAGGGACTGAAGCTTTCTTT.

This clonotype was counted at least ten times. The chain has TRBV20-1 and TRBJ1-6; the D is unclear. CDR1 and CDR2 from the germline V gene are DFQATT and SNEGSKA (reference sequence). The CDR3 totals 13 residues. V shed 0 bases and J shed 6 bases, with 6 bases lying between them. The CDR3 reads CSARDWGNSPLHF. Written as DNA, the CDR3 is TGCAGTGCTAGAGATTGGGGTAATTCACCCCTCCACTTT.

This clonotype was seen ten or more times. The chain uses TRBV2 and TRBJ2-3, with 11 positions matching TRBD2. Germline assignment: CDR1 SNHLY and CDR2 FYNNEI. The CDR3 runs 15 residues. V was clipped by 8 bases and J by 2 bases; unmatched bases: 6. This CDR3 is CASGKGLADTDTQYF. CDR3 nucleotide sequence: TGTGCCAGCGGCAAGGGACTAGCGGACACAGATACGCAGTATTTT. Filled out from reference TRBV2 and TRBJ2-3, the complete variable domain reads EPEVTQTPSHQVTQMGQEVILRCVPISNHLYFYWYRQILGQKVEFLVSFYNNEISEKSEIFDDQFSVERPDGSNFTLKIRSTKLEDSAMYFCASGKGLADTDTQYFGPGTRLTVL.

This clonotype was observed at least ten times. The gene calls are TRBV5-1 and TRBJ2-7; TRBD1 or TRBD2 may be the D gene (6 bases each). The CDR3 is 13 residues long. In germline, CDR1 is SGHRS, CDR2 YFSETQ. The germline V and J ends were trimmed by 0 bases and 5 bases, with 9 bases remaining between them. This CDR3 reads CASSLDREDEQYF. CDR3 coding DNA: TGCGCCAGCAGCTTGGACAGGGAGGACGAGCAGTACTTC.